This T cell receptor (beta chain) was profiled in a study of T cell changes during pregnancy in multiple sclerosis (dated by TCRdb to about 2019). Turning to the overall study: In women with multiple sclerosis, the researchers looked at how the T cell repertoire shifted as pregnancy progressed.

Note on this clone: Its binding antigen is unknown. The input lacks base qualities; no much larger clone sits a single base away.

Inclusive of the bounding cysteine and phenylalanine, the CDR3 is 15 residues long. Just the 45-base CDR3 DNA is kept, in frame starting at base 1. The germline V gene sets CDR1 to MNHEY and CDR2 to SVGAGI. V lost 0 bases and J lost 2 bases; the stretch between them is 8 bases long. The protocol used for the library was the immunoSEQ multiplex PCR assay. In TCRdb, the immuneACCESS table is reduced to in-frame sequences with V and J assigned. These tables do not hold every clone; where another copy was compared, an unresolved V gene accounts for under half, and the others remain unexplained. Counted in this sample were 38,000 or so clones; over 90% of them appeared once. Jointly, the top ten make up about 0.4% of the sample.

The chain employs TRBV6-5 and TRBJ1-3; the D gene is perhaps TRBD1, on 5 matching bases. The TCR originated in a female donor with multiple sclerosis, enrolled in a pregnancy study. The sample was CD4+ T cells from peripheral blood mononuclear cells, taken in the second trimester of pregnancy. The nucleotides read TGTGCCAGCAGTTACTCGACGGGGGCTGGAAACACCATATATTTT. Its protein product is CASSYSTGAGNTIYF.